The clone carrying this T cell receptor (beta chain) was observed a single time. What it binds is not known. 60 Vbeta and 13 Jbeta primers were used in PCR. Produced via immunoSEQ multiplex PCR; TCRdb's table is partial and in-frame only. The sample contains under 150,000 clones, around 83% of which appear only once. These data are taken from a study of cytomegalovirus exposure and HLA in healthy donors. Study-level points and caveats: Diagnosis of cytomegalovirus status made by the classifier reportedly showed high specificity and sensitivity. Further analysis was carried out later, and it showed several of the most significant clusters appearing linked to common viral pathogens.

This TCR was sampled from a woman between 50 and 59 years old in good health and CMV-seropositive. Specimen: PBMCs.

CDR3 protein: CASSPLDGGPNTGELFF. CDR3 DNA: TGTGCCAGCAGCCCCCTGGACGGGGGACCGAACACCGGGGAGCTGTTTTTT. The chain joins TRBV7-9 to TRBJ2-2, with D perhaps TRBD2 (6 bases). This CDR3 region has 17 residues. V lost 5 bases to trimming and J lost 0 bases, with 16 bases between them. From germline, CDR1 is SEHNR and CDR2 FQNEAQ (reference sequence).